This T cell receptor beta chain was sequenced during a study of OX40 agonist ivuxolimab in advanced cancers. Study context: Patients were treated with ivuxolimab, an agonistic anti-OX40 (CD134) antibody.

Overall study findings and caveats: Both blood CD4+ and CD8+ T cells showed clonal growth by week 6 at 0.1 to 3.0 mg/kg.

This CDR3 is 13 amino acids long. Trimming removed 2 bases from V and 4 bases from J, with 8 bases in between. Germline assignment: CDR1 LGHNT and CDR2 FRNRAP. Patients with a history of autoimmune disease or on systemic immunosuppression were excluded. Baseline was the first blood sampling point, followed by cycle 4 day 1 and cycle 7 day 1. This clone has more than one count but fewer than ten. What it recognizes is unknown. TCRdb's table, derived via immunoSEQ multiplex PCR, lists solely in-frame clones and lacks some. The sample includes fewer than 35,000 clones, roughly 76% of them seen just once. The specimen was CD4+ or CD8+ T cells sorted from blood, collected in a trial of the OX40 agonist ivuxolimab. The genes are TRBV12-5 and TRBJ1-2; D ambiguous. The TCR originated in an adult with an advanced solid tumor such as melanoma, head and neck, liver or kidney cancer. CDR3 bases: TGTGCTAGTGGTTTGAACGGGTTCTATGGCTACACCTTC. Amino acids: CASGLNGFYGYTF.